These 27 T cell receptor beta chains were sequenced from one sample in a study of cytomegalovirus exposure and HLA in healthy donors. Profiling relied on immunoSEQ multiplex PCR, and the TCRdb table lists in-frame clones only, not all of them. Here the sample spans almost 200,000 clones, about 81% being singletons. Source material: PBMCs. The source is a woman aged 30 to 39 in good health and CMV-seronegative.

DNA of the CDR3: TGTGCCAGCAGCTTGGTCCGGACAGATAATGAAAAACTGTTTTTT. Amino acids: CASSLVRTDNEKLFF. The V call is TRBV5-8, the J call TRBJ1-4; a possible D gene is TRBD1 (6 bases). The CDR3 totals 15 residues. V shed 0 bases and J shed 4 bases, with 10 bases lying between them. Germline V lookup: CDR1 SGHTS, CDR2 YDEGEE.

This clone has a single count. The chain combines TRBV10-3 with TRBJ1-2; 8 positions agree with TRBD1. The CDR3 loop spans 14 amino acids. CDR1 ENHRY and CDR2 SYGVKD come from the germline V gene. V shed 0 bases, J shed 5 bases, and the junction held 2 bases outside the gene matches. CDR3 bases: TGTGCCATCAGTGAGTCGCGACAGGGGTATGGCTACACCTTC. Translated, it gives CAISESRQGYGYTF.

This chain uses TRBV5-1 with TRBJ2-1; tentative D call: TRBD2 (6 bases). CDR1 SGHRS and CDR2 YFSETQ come from the germline V gene. CDR3 length: 15 amino acids. Trimming took off 3 bases at V and 2 bases at J, with 12 bases between the two ends. The CDR3 DNA sequence: TGCGCCAGCAGCTCCGGGACTCAGACCTACAATGAGCAGTTCTTC. It specifies CASSSGTQTYNEQFF.

This clone turned up a few times. The chain recombines TRBV5-1 with TRBJ2-7, with D perhaps matching TRBD1 (6 bases). The germline gives CDR1 SGHRS, CDR2 YFSETQ. This CDR3 region has 14 residues. V lost 6 bases to trimming and J lost 3 bases, with 16 bases between them. CDR3 DNA sequence: TGCGCCAGCACCCGAGAGAGGGGACACTACGAGCAGTACTTC. Translation: CASTRERGHYEQYF.

This clone occurred a few times. The chain is built from TRBV5-8 and TRBJ2-5; 9 bases map to TRBD1. CDR1 and CDR2 (germline): SGHTS, YDEGEE. This CDR3 is built from 13 residues. V was pared by 10 bases and J by 4 bases, with 8 bases of the junction left unmatched. This CDR3 reads CAVYRGLGETQYF. The CDR3 DNA reads as TGTGCCGTCTACAGGGGGCTTGGAGAGACCCAGTACTTC.

This clone has only a few counts. The chain links TRBV30 to TRBJ1-6; D not resolved. The germline CDR1 and CDR2 sequences are GTSNPN and SVGIG (reference sequence). V gave up 0 bases and J gave up 10 bases, with 4 bases separating them. This CDR3 comprises 11 residues. The CDR3 nucleotides are TGTGCCTGGAGTGTTAAATCACCCCTCCACTTT. It specifies CAWSVKSPLHF.

V gene TRBV21-1 combines with J gene TRBJ1-2. TRBV21-1 is recorded as a pseudogene. This CDR3 spans 12 amino acids. The CDR3 protein is CASSKVVYGYTF. The DNA for the CDR3 is TGTGCCAGCAGCAAAGTAGTCTATGGCTACACCTTC.

In this sample, this clone turned up a few times. The V call is TRBV6-5, the J call TRBJ1-2; TRBD1 matches 10 bases. Germline loops: CDR1 MNHEY, CDR2 SVGAGI. J gave up 8 bases and V 5 bases, and 11 bases lay outside the gene matches. The CDR3 is 15 residues long. Written as DNA, the CDR3 is TGTGCCAGCAGTCCGGCAGGGACAGGGGTTTGGGGCTACACCTTC. Protein sequence: CASSPAGTGVWGYTF.

The table lists this clone with a count of one. This rearrangement joins TRBV5-8 to TRBJ1-5; D is perhaps TRBD1 (5 bases). Germline V lookup: CDR1 SGHTS, CDR2 YDEGEE. CDR3 size: 16 residues. V lost 4 bases and J lost 0, with 14 bases in between. CDR3 in amino acids: CASSPLLGPSNQPQHF. The CDR3 DNA is TGTGCCAGCAGCCCGCTGTTGGGGCCTAGCAATCAGCCCCAGCATTTT. The whole variable domain, filled in from reference TRBV5-8 and TRBJ1-5, reads EAGVTQSPTHLIKTRGQQATLRCSPISGHTSVYWYQQALGLGLQFLLWYDEGEERNRGNFPPRFSGRQFPNYSSELNVNALELEDSALYLCASSPLLGPSNQPQHFGDGTRLSIL.

This sequence joins TRBV6-4 and TRBJ2-2; unclear D gene. V was cut by 8 bases and J by 0 bases, with 13 bases left in between. Germline values: CDR1 MRHNA, CDR2 SNTAGT. This CDR3 is built from 15 residues. The CDR3 DNA reads TGTGCCAGCGCAAAGGAGTGGACGAACACCGGGGAGCTGTTTTTT. Translated: CASAKEWTNTGELFF.

The genes are TRBV7-9 and TRBJ2-7; tentatively, D is TRBD2 (6 bases). CDR1 is SEHNR and CDR2 is FQNEAQ in the germline V gene (reference sequence). The length of the CDR3 is 16 residues. Trimming cost V 5 bases and J 0 bases, with 17 bases left between them. CDR3 sequence (DNA): TGTGCCAGCAGCCCCCCGGGACTTTCGAGCTCCTACGAGCAGTACTTC. Its protein product is CASSPPGLSSSYEQYF. The whole variable domain, filled in from reference TRBV7-9 and TRBJ2-7, reads DTGVSQNPRHKITKRGQNVTFRCDPISEHNRLYWYRQTLGQGPEFLTYFQNEAQLEKSRLLSDRFSAERPKGSFSTLEIQRTEQGDSAMYLCASSPPGLSSSYEQYFGPGTRLTVT.

This clone was observed a single time. The J gene is TRBJ1-1, the V gene TRBV2, with a tentative D call TRBD1 (6 bases). Trimming pared 10 bases from V and 4 bases from J, leaving 22 bases between. The CDR3 extends over 15 amino acids. CDR1 and CDR2 from the germline V gene are SNHLY and FYNNEI. The CDR3 sequence is CATEYRGGGGTEAFF. The CDR3 nucleotides read TGTGCCACGGAATACAGAGGCGGGGGCGGCACTGAAGCTTTCTTT.

The rearrangement joins TRBV5-1 to TRBJ2-1, with a tentative D call TRBD2 (5 bases). The CDR3 has 13 residues. V lost 0 bases, J lost 8 bases, and 9 bases lay in between. Germline V gives CDR1 SGHRS, CDR2 YFSETQ. CDR3 protein: CASSLALRDEQFF. For the CDR3, the DNA is TGCGCCAGCAGCTTGGCCTTGAGGGATGAGCAGTTCTTC.

This chain connects TRBV11-1 to TRBJ2-3, with TRBD2 matching over 8 bases. J lost 2 bases, V lost 0 bases, and 7 bases had no gene match. The CDR3 spans 17 residues. The germline gives CDR1 SGHAT, CDR2 FQDESV (reference sequence). Here the CDR3 DNA reads TGTGCCAGCAGCTTAGCGCTAGAGCGGGGGCTCACAGATACGCAGTATTTT. Amino acid sequence: CASSLALERGLTDTQYF.

The rearrangement joins TRBV20-1 to TRBJ1-2, with D tentatively TRBD1 (5 bases). Germline loops: CDR1 DFQATT, CDR2 SNEGSKA (reference sequence). Trimming took off 7 bases at V and 4 bases at J, with 10 bases between the two ends. This CDR3 is 11 amino acids long. DNA of the CDR3: TGCAGTGGGGGAGGGACCTATGGCTACACCTTC. Its protein product is CSGGGTYGYTF.

This clone was detected many times. The chain has TRBV7-9 and TRBJ2-1; TRBD2 agrees at 12 bases. The trim removed 6 bases at V and 8 bases at J, leaving 5 bases unmatched. The CDR3 is 14 residues long. Germline CDR1 and CDR2: SEHNR and FQNEAQ (reference sequence). The CDR3 nucleotides are TGTGCCAGCAGGACTAGCGGGAGTCCGGATGAGCAGTTCTTC. Translation: CASRTSGSPDEQFF. Complete variable domain (other parts from reference TRBV7-9 and TRBJ2-1): DTGVSQNPRHKITKRGQNVTFRCDPISEHNRLYWYRQTLGQGPEFLTYFQNEAQLEKSRLLSDRFSAERPKGSFSTLEIQRTEQGDSAMYLCASRTSGSPDEQFFGPGTRLTVL.

This chain joins TRBV5-4 and TRBJ1-1; D possibly corresponds to TRBD1 (5 bases). Between the trimmed V and J ends, which lost 4 bases and 5 bases, there was a span of 12 bases. Germline CDR1 SGHNT, CDR2 YYREEE (reference sequence). The CDR3 is 13 residues long. This CDR3 reads CASSRGGETEAFF. Here the CDR3 DNA reads TGTGCCAGCAGCCGGGGGGGTGAAACTGAAGCTTTCTTT.

The rearrangement uses TRBV28 and TRBJ2-7; tentative D call: TRBD2 (5 bases). The CDR3 has 15 residues. Germline V gives CDR1 MDHEN, CDR2 SYDVKM. V was pared by 5 bases and J by 1 base, with 15 bases between. The CDR3 DNA sequence: TGTGCCAGCAGTCCCAGCGGTGGCGGATCCTACGAGCAGTACTTC. It yields the protein CASSPSGGGSYEQYF.

This chain connects TRBV7-2 to TRBJ2-5, with a weak D call TRBD1 (5 bases). From germline, CDR1 is SGHTA and CDR2 FQGNSA. Trimming shortened V by 8 bases and J by 8 bases, and 12 bases separated the two germline ends. The CDR3 consists of 11 residues. The CDR3 loop reads CASGIGATQYF. CDR3 DNA: TGTGCCAGCGGGATAGGGGCAACCCAGTACTTC.

The chain carries TRBV7-3 and TRBJ2-1; D possibly corresponds to TRBD2 (6 bases). V dropped 0 bases and J dropped 14 bases, with 14 bases sitting between them. Germline V gene lookup returns CDR1 SGHTA and CDR2 FQGTGA. The CDR3 is 13 amino acids. The CDR3 loop reads CASSLTARGEEFF. CDR3 bases: TGTGCCAGCAGCTTAACGGCCCGTGGGGAGGAGTTCTTC.

The chain joins TRBV4-1 to TRBJ2-7, with TRBD1 as a possible D gene (7 bases). The ends were cut back, 2 bases at V and 7 bases at J, with 18 bases in the middle. Germline V gene sequence: CDR1 MGHRA, CDR2 YSYEKL. CDR3 length: 15 amino acids. CDR3 loop: CASSQFTSGGTEQYF. CDR3 sequence (DNA): TGCGCCAGCAGCCAATTCACCTCAGGGGGGACGGAGCAGTACTTC.

This rearrangement joins TRBV7-9 to TRBJ1-3, with D unclear. CDR1 is SEHNR and CDR2 is FQNEAQ in the germline V gene (reference sequence). Trimming removed 1 base from V and 2 bases from J, with 9 bases in between. The CDR3 contains 15 residues. Here the CDR3 DNA reads TGTGCCAGCAGCTTAGATTGGACTACTGGAAACACCATATATTTT. Translation: CASSLDWTTGNTIYF.

The chain is built from TRBV7-6 and TRBJ2-1; D is ambiguous. The CDR3 loop spans 15 amino acids. Germline V gene data show CDR1 as SGHVS and CDR2 as FNYEAQ. V was cut by 1 base and J by 4 bases, with 11 bases left in between. CDR3 sequence reads: CASSLEASWYNEQFF. In DNA form, the CDR3 reads TGTGCCAGCAGCTTAGAGGCTAGTTGGTACAATGAGCAGTTCTTC. Supplemented by reference TRBV7-6 and TRBJ2-1, the full variable domain reads GAGVSQSPRYKVTKRGQDVALRCDPISGHVSLYWYRQALGQGPEFLTYFNYEAQQDKSGLPNDRFSAERPEGSISTLTIQRTEQRDSAMYRCASSLEASWYNEQFFGPGTRLTVL.

This clone is a singleton in its sample. V usage is TRBV29-1 and J usage is TRBJ2-6; no reliable D call. Germline V CDR1 and CDR2: SQVTM, ANQGSEA. The ends were cut back, 1 base at V and 0 bases at J, with 10 bases in the middle. CDR3 size: 16 residues. CDR3 sequence (DNA): TGCAGCGTTGAAGGTGACACCTACTCTGGGGCCAACGTCCTGACTTTC. It codes for CSVEGDTYSGANVLTF.

V usage is TRBV6-5 and J usage is TRBJ2-5, with TRBD1 as a possible D gene (5 bases). CDR3 length: 15 amino acids. The V and J ends lost 4 bases and 4 bases respectively, with 16 bases between them. The germline V gene has CDR1 MNHEY and CDR2 SVGAGI. Written as DNA, the CDR3 is TGTGCCAGCAGTTCCCAGGGCAGCGCGCTAGAGACCCAGTACTTC. Translation gives CASSSQGSALETQYF.

This sequence joins TRBV4-2 and TRBJ1-6; 10 positions match TRBD1. This CDR3 has 15 amino acids. Germline V lookup: CDR1 LGHNA, CDR2 YNFKEQ. J was trimmed by 8 bases and V by 2 bases; bases with no gene match: 3. CDR3 sequence (DNA): TGTGCCAGCAGCCAACCGGGACAGGGGTATTCACCCCTCCACTTT. Its translation is CASSQPGQGYSPLHF.

Only a few counts were recorded for this clone. This chain uses TRBV6-1 with TRBJ1-5; 7 bases map to TRBD1. There are 16 residues in the CDR3. Germline CDR1 MNHNS, CDR2 SASEGT. V was clipped by 4 bases and J by 3 bases; unmatched bases: 9. The CDR3 nucleotides are TGTGCCAGCAGTGGGTCCGACAGGGCCCTCAATCAGCCCCAGCATTTT. Translation: CASSGSDRALNQPQHF.